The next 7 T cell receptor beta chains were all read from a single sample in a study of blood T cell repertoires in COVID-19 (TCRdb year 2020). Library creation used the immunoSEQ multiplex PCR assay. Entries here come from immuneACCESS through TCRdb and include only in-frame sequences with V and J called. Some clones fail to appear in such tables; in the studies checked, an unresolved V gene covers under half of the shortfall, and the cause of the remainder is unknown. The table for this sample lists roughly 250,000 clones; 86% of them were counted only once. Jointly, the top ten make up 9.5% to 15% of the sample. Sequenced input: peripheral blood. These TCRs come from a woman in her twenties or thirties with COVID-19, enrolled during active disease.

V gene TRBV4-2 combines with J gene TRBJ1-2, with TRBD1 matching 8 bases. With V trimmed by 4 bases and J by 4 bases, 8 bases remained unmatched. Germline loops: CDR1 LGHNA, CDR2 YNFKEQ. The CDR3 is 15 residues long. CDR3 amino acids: CASSLPTGVVYGYTF. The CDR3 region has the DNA TGTGCCAGCAGCCTCCCGACAGGGGTGGTCTATGGCTACACCTTC.

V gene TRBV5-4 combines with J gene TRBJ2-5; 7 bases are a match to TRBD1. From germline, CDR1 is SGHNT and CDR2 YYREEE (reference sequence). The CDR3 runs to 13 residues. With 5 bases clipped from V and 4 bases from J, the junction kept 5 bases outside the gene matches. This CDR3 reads CASRTTGTETQYF. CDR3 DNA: TGTGCCAGCAGGACGACAGGGACAGAGACCCAGTACTTC.

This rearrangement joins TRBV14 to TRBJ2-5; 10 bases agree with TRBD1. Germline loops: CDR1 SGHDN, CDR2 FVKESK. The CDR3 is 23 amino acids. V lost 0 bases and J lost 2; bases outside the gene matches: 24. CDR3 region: CASSQDKGPGQGHPPPLQETQYF. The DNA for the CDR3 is TGTGCCAGCAGCCAAGATAAGGGCCCGGGACAGGGGCATCCCCCCCCACTACAAGAGACCCAGTACTTC.

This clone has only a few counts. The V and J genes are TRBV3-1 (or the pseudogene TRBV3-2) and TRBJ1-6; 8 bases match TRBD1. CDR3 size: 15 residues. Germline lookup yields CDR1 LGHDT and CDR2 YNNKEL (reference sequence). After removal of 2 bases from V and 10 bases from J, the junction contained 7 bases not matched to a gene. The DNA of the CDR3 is TGTGCCAGCAGCCAAACGACAGGGGCAAGCTCACCCCTCCACTTT. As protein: CASSQTTGASSPLHF.

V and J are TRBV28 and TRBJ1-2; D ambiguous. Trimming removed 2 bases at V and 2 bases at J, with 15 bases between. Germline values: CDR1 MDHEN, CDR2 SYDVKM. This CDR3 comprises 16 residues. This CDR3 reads CASSLRLARGNYGYTF. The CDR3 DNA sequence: TGTGCCAGCAGTTTACGCTTAGCCCGCGGCAACTATGGCTACACCTTC.

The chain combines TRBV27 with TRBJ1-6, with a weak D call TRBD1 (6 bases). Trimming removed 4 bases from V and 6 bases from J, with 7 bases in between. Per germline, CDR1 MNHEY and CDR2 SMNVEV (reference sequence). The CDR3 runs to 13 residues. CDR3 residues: CASSWGPNSPLHF. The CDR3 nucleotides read TGTGCCAGCAGTTGGGGGCCTAATTCACCCCTCCACTTT.

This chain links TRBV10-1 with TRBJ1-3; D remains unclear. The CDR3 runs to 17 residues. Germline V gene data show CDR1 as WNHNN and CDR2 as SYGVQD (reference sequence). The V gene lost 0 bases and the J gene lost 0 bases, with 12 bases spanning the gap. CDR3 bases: TGCGCCAGCAGTGAGTCTTGGGCCACTTACTCTGGAAACACCATATATTTT. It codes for CASSESWATYSGNTIYF.